Shown below are 8 T cell receptor beta chains from a single sample sequenced in a study of T cells after yellow fever vaccination (dated by TCRdb to the late 2010s). Sample treatment or condition, as interpreted from the label and publication: live attenuated yellow fever vaccine strain. Library preparation was by 5' RACE. Sequencing took place on an Illumina HiSeq 2500. TCRdb redid the processing of the public reads, applying fastp at Q25 and MiXCR, and retained in-frame beta chains. CDR3 protein sequences are deduplicated, and each keeps its most common genes and DNA. In this sample the table shows some 150,000 distinct CDR3 sequences, approximately 6.6% of which occur a single time. Of the sample, approximately 0.59% falls within the top ten clones. The sample consisted of CD4+ T cells sorted from PBMCs, taken 10 days after the yellow fever booster vaccination. The source of these receptors is a man aged 30 to 45 who received the YFV17D yellow fever vaccine.

Points on this clonotype: This may stem from a read error, because a much larger clone lies one nucleotide away. J is TRBJ2-3 and V is TRBV12-3 or TRBV12-4; 7 nucleotides align to TRBD2. Trimming removed 3 bases from V and 2 bases from J; junction bases left unmatched: 8. The CDR3 consists of 16 residues. In DNA form, the CDR3 reads TGTGCCAGCAGTTTCGGACTAGGCTCCATCACAGATACGCAGTATTTT. Translated, it gives CASSFGLGSITDTQYF.

Comment on this clonotype: A read error is possible here, since a much larger clone lies one base away. V gene TRBV2 combines with J gene TRBJ2-7; TRBD2 matches 12 bases. CDR1 is SNHLY, CDR2 FYNNEI, per germline. The CDR3 has 17 amino acids. Trimming removed 10 bases from V and 0 bases from J; junction bases left unmatched: 13. CDR3 nucleotide sequence: TGTGCCACCAACCCAGGGACTAGCGGGCTACTCTCCTACGAGCAGTACTTC. Translating it yields CATNPGTSGLLSYEQYF.

This clonotype was counted many times. The rearrangement uses TRBV7-2 and TRBJ1-2; D ambiguous. The V end was cut by 0 bases, the J end by 3 bases, with 8 bases between. Germline loops: CDR1 SGHTA, CDR2 FQGNSA. This CDR3 comprises 14 residues. CDR3 DNA sequence: TGTGCCAGCAGCTTAGCGTGGAGGGACTATGGCTACACCTTC. It is translated as CASSLAWRDYGYTF.

The genes are TRBV12-3 or TRBV12-4 and TRBJ2-1, with D tentatively TRBD2 (5 bases). CDR3 size: 14 residues. V dropped 5 bases and J dropped 8 bases, with 16 bases sitting between them. The CDR3 here is CASSTAGSSDEQFF. CDR3 sequence (DNA): TGTGCCAGCAGTACGGCGGGTTCAAGCGATGAGCAGTTCTTC.

Ten or more counts support this clonotype. Here the CDR3 DNA reads TGTGCCAGCAGCCAGGCAGCGGACGCAACCACAGATACGCAGTATTTT. Its protein product is CASSQAADATTDTQYF. The chain links TRBV3-1 to TRBJ2-3, with D possibly TRBD2 on 5 matching bases. CDR1 and CDR2 (germline): LGHDT, YNNKEL (reference sequence). The CDR3 spans 16 residues. The ends were cut back, 3 bases at V and 2 bases at J, with 15 bases in the middle.

In its sample, this clonotype was seen a few times. CDR3 sequence: CASSVAPVRGSYEQYF. Here the CDR3 DNA reads TGTGCCAGCAGCGTCGCCCCCGTGCGGGGATCCTACGAGCAGTACTTC. This chain joins TRBV9 and TRBJ2-7; D perhaps matches TRBD2 (6 bases). Germline V lookup: CDR1 SGDLS, CDR2 YYNGEE. The V and J ends lost 2 bases and 1 base respectively, with 16 bases between them. The CDR3 is made up of 16 amino acids. The entire variable domain, with the rest obtained from reference TRBV9 and TRBJ2-7, is as follows: DSGVTQTPKHLITATGQRVTLRCSPRSGDLSVYWYQQSLDQGLQFLIQYYNGEERAKGNILERFSAQQFPDLHSELNLSSLELGDSALYFCASSVAPVRGSYEQYFGPGTRLTVT.

This clonotype was detected many times. The rearrangement joins TRBV19 to TRBJ2-5, with 9 bases aligning to TRBD1. CDR1 is LNHDA, CDR2 SQIVND, per germline (reference sequence). V dropped 6 bases and J dropped 2; count of bases not matched to a gene: 7. The CDR3 runs 15 residues. CDR3 region: CASRRFGTGQETQYF. The CDR3 region has the DNA TGTGCCAGTAGACGATTCGGGACAGGGCAAGAGACCCAGTACTTC.

The V and J genes are TRBV20-1 and TRBJ1-4; 7 bases are shared with TRBD1. This CDR3 has 12 amino acids. Germline assignment: CDR1 DFQATT and CDR2 SNEGSKA (reference sequence). CDR3 nucleotides: TGCAGGGCCGGGACAGATAATGAAAAACTGTTTTTT. It codes for CRAGTDNEKLFF.